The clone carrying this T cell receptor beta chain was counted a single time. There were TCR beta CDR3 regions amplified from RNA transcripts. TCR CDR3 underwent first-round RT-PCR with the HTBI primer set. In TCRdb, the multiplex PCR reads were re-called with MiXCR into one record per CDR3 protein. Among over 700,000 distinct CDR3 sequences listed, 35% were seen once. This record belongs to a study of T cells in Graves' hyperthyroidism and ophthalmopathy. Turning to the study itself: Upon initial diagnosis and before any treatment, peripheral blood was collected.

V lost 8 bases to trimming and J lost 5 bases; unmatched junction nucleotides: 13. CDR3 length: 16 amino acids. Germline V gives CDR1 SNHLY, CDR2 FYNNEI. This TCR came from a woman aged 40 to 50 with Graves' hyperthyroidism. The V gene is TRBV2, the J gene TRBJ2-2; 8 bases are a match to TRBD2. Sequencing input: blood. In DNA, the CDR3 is TGTGCCAGCCGTGTCAGTGGCGGGAGGAATACCGGGGAGCTGTTTTTT. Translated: CASRVSGGRNTGELFF.